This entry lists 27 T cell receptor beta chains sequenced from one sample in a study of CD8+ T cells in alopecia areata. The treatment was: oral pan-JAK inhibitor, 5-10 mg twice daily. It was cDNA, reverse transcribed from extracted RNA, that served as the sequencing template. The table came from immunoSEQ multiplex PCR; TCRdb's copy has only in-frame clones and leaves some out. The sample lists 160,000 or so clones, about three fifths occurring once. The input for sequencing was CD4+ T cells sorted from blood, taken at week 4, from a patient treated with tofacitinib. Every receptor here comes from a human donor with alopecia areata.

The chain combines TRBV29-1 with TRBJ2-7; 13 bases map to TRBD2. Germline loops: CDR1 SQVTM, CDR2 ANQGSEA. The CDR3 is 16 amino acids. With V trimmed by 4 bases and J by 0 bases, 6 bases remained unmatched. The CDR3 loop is CSVASTSGGSSYEQYF. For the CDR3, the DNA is TGCAGCGTTGCCTCGACTAGCGGGGGGTCCTCCTACGAGCAGTACTTC.

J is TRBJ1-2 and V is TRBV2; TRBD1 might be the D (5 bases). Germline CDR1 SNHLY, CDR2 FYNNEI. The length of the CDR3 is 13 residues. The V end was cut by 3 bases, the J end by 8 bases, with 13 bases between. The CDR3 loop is CASSDAGYGGYTF. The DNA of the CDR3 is TGTGCCAGCAGTGACGCAGGGTACGGAGGCTACACCTTC.

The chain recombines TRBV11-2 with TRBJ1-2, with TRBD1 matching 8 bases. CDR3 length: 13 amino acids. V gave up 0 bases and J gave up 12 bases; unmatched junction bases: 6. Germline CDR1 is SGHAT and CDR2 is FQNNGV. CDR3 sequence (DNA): TGTGCCAGCAGCTTAGATCCAGGGGGCAGTAACACCTTC. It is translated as CASSLDPGGSNTF.

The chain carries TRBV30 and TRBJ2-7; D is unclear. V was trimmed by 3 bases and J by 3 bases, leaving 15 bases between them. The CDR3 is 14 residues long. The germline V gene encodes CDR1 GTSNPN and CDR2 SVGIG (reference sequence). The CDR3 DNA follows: TGTGCCTGGAGGCCAATTAGCACCTACTACGAGCAGTACTTC. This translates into CAWRPISTYYEQYF.

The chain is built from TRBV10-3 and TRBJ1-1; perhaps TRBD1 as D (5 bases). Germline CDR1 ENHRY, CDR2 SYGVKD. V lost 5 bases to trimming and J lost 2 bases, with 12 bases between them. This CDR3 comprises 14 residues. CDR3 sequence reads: CAISSGFSNTEAFF. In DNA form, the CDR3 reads TGTGCCATCAGTTCAGGGTTTTCAAACACTGAAGCTTTCTTT.

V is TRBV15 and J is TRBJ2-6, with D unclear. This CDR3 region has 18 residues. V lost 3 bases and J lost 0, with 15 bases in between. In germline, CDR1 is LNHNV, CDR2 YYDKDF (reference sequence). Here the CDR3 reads CATSRPYERVSGANVLTF. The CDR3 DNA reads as TGTGCCACCAGCAGGCCATATGAAAGGGTCTCTGGGGCCAACGTCCTGACTTTC.

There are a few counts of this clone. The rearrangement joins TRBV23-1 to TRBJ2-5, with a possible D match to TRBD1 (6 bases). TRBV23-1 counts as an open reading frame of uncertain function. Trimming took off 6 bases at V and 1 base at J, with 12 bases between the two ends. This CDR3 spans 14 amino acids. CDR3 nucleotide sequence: TGCGCCAGCAGCCAGACAGGTGCCCAAGAGACCCAGTACTTC. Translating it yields CASSQTGAQETQYF.

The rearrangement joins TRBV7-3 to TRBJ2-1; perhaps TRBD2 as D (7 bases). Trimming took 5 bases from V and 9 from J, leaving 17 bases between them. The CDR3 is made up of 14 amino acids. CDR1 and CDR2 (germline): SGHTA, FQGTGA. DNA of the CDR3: TGTGCCAGCAGCCCTCCGGGGGGCCTTGGTGAGCAGTTCTTC. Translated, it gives CASSPPGGLGEQFF.

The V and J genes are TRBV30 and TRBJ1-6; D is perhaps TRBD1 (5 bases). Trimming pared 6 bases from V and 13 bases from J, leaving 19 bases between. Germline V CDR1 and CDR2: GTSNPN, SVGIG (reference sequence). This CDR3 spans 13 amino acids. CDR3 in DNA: TGTGCCTGTAACCGGGACTGGAAGGCTCCCCTCCACTTT. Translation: CACNRDWKAPLHF. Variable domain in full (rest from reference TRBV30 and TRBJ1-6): SQTIHQWPATLVQPVGSPLSLECTVEGTSNPNLYWYRQAAGRGLQLLFYSVGIGQISSEVPQNLSASRPQDRQFILSSKKLLLSDSGFYLCACNRDWKAPLHFGNGTRLTVT.

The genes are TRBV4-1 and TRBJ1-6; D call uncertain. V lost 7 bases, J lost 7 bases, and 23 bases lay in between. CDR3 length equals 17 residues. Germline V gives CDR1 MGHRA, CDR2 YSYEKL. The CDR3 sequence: CASKSISTQILNSPLHF. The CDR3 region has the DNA TGCGCCAGCAAATCCATTTCGACACAAATTTTAAATTCACCCCTCCACTTT.

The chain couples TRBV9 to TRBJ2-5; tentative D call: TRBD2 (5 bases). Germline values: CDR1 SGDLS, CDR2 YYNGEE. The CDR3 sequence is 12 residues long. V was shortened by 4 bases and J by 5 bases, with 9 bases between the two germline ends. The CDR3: CASSTTGETQYF. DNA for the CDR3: TGTGCCAGCAGCACCACGGGGGAGACCCAGTACTTC.

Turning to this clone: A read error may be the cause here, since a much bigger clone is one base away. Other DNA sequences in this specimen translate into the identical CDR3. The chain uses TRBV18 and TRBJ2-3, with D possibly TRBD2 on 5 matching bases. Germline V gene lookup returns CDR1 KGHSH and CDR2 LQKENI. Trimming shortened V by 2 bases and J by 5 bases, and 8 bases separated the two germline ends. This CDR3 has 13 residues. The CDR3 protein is CASSPSREDTQYF. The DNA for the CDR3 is TGTGCCAGCTCACCAAGCCGGGAAGATACGCAGTATTTT.

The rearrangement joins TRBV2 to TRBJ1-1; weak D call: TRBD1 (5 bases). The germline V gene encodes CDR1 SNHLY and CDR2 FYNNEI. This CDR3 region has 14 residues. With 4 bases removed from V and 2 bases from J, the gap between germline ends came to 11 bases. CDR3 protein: CASSGSRANTEAFF. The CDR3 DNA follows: TGTGCCAGCAGTGGCTCCAGGGCTAACACTGAAGCTTTCTTT.

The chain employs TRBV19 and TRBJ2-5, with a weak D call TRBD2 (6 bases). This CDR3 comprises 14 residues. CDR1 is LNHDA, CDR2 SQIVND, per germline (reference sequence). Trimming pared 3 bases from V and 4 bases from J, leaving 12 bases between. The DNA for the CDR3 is TGTGCCAGTAGTATTCTAGGAGGGCCAGAGACCCAGTACTTC. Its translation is CASSILGGPETQYF.

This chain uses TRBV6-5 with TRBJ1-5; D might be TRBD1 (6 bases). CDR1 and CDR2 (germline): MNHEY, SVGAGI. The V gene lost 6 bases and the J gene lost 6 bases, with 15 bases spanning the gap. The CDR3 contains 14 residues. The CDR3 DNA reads TGTGCCAGCAGCCCTAGGGGGGTGACTCAGCCCCAGCATTTT. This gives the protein CASSPRGVTQPQHF.

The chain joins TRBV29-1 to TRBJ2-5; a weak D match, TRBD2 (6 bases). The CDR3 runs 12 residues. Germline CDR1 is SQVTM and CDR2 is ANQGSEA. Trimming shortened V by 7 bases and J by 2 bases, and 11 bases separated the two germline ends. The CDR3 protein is CSAGTLQETQYF. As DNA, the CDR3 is TGCAGCGCAGGGACTTTACAAGAGACCCAGTACTTC.

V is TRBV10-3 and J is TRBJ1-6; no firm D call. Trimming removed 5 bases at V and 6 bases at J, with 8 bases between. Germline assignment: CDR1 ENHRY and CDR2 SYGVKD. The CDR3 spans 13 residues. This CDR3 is CAISSGSNSPLHF. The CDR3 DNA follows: TGTGCCATCAGTTCCGGATCTAATTCACCCCTCCACTTT.

The CDR3 sequence: CASSLVASGEETQYF. The CDR3 DNA is TGTGCCAGCAGCTTAGTGGCTAGCGGGGAAGAGACCCAGTACTTC. This chain links TRBV7-8 with TRBJ2-5, with 9 bases matching TRBD2. The V segment lost 1 base and the J segment 3 bases; nucleotides outside the gene matches: 3. Per the germline V gene, CDR1 is SGHVS and CDR2 is FQNEAQ. The CDR3 has 15 residues. The full variable domain, its missing parts supplied by reference TRBV7-8 and TRBJ2-5, is GAGVSQSPRYKVAKRGQDVALRCDPISGHVSLFWYQQALGQGPEFLTYFQNEAQLDKSGLPSDRFFAERPEGSVSTLKIQRTQQEDSAVYLCASSLVASGEETQYFGPGTRLLVL.

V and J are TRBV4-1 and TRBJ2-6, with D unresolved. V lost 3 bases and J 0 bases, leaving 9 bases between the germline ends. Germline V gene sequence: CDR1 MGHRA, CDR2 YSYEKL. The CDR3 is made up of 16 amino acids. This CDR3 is CASSHTFSSGANVLTF. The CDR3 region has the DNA TGCGCCAGCAGCCACACGTTCAGCTCTGGGGCCAACGTCCTGACTTTC.

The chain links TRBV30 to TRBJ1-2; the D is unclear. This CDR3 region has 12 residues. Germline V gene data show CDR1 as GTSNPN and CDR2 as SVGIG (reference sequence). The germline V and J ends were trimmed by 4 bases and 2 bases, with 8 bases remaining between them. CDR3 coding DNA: TGTGCCTGGACGGGGAACAACTATGGCTACACCTTC. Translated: CAWTGNNYGYTF.

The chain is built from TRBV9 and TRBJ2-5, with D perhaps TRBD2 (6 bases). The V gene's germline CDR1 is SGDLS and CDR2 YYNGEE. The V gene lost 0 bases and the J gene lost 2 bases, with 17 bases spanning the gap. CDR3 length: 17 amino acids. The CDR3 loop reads CASSVGAGPLGQETQYF. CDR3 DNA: TGTGCCAGCAGCGTAGGGGCGGGGCCGTTGGGGCAAGAGACCCAGTACTTC. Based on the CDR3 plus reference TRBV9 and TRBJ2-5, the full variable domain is DSGVTQTPKHLITATGQRVTLRCSPRSGDLSVYWYQQSLDQGLQFLIQYYNGEERAKGNILERFSAQQFPDLHSELNLSSLELGDSALYFCASSVGAGPLGQETQYFGPGTRLLVL.

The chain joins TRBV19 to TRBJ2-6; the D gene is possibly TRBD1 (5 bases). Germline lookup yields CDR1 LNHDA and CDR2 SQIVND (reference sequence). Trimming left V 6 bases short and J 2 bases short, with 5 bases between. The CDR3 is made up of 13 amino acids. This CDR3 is CASRDTGANVLTF. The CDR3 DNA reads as TGTGCCAGTAGGGACACTGGGGCCAACGTCCTGACTTTC.

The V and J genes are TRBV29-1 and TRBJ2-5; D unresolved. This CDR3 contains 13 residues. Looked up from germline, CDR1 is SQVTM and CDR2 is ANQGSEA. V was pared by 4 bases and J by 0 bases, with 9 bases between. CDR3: CSVANWYQETQYF. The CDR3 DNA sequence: TGCAGCGTTGCTAACTGGTACCAAGAGACCCAGTACTTC. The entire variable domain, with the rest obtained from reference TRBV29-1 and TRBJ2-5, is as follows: SAVISQKPSRDICQRGTSLTIQCQVDSQVTMMFWYRQQPGQSLTLIATANQGSEATYESGFVIDKFPISRPNLTFSTLTVSNMSPEDSSIYLCSVANWYQETQYFGPGTRLLVL.

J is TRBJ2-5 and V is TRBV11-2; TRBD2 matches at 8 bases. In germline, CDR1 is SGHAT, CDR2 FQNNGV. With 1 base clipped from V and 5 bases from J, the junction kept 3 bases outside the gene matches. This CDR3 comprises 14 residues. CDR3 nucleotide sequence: TGTGCCAGCAGCTTAGGGACTAGCTTCGAGACCCAGTACTTC. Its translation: CASSLGTSFETQYF.

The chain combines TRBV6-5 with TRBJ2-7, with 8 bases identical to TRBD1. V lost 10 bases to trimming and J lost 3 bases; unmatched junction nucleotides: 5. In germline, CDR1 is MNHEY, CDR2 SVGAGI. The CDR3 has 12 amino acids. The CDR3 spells CATRTGLYEQYF. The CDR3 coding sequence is TGTGCCACCCGGACAGGGCTCTACGAGCAGTACTTC.

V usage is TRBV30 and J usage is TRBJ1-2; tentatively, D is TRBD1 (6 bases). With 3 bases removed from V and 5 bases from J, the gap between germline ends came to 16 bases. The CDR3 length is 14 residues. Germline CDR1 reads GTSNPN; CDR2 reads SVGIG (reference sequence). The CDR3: CAWRTQGWGYGYTF. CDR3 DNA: TGTGCCTGGAGGACACAGGGTTGGGGGTATGGCTACACCTTC.

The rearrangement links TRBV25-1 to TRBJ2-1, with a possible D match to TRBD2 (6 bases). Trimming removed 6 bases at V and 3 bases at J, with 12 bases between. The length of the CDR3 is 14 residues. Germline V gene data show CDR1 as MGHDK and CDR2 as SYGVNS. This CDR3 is CASRGLGFYNEQFF. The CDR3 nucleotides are TGTGCCAGCAGGGGACTGGGCTTCTACAATGAGCAGTTCTTC.